The TCR beta chain under discussion was sequenced for a study of regulatory T cells in long-lasting Graves disease. This clonotype was observed a few times. What it binds is not known. The study's findings and limits: Peripheral blood was the sole material, not thyroid tissue.

CDR3-region Arm-PCR and iRepertoire HTBI primers produced the TCR beta libraries. Each CDR3 protein gets one entry after TCRdb re-called the multiplex PCR reads with MiXCR. Of 400,000 to 550,000 distinct CDR3 sequences listed, around 15% are singletons. Time point defined: newly diagnosed GD, antithyroid drugs for less than 3 months. There was RNA extracted from PBMCs, and the TCR library was made from it. These data were also reused for a study on T cells in Graves' hyperthyroidism and ophthalmopathy.

Sequenced material: peripheral blood mononuclear cells (PBMCs), taken at new diagnosis, from a patient treated with antithyroid drugs. The TCR comes from a woman aged 18-30 years with Graves disease.

CDR3 amino acids: CAIYNTDTQYF. The CDR3 DNA follows: TGTGCCATCTATAACACAGATACGCAGTATTTT. This chain uses TRBV10-3 with TRBJ2-3; D is unclear. CDR3 length: 11 amino acids. V lost 8 bases, J lost 2 bases, and 5 bases lay in between. The germline V gene has CDR1 ENHRY and CDR2 SYGVKD.